The clone carrying this T cell receptor (beta chain) was counted a single time. Alongside a J-beta primer mix, a sample-barcoded 5' primer served in a second PCR lasting roughly 7 to 12 cycles. MiXCR, applied by TCRdb to the 5' RACE reads, yields one record per CDR3 protein. The top ten clones hold over 2% of a sample with over 1.5 million distinct CDR3 sequences, 49% of them seen once. The data stem from a study of blood T cells in healthy people across ages. The CDR3 is 15 residues long. CDR1 and CDR2 (germline): MDHEN, SYDVKM. V lost 2 bases to trimming and J lost 3 bases; unmatched junction nucleotides: 2.

The receptor comes from a woman aged 40-49 years in good health. The V gene is TRBV28, the J gene TRBJ1-4; 8 nucleotides match TRBD1. Sequencing input: blood. The CDR3 loop reads CASSLPQGANEKLFF. CDR3 in DNA: TGTGCCAGCAGTTTACCACAGGGGGCTAATGAAAAACTGTTTTTT. Combining the CDR3 with reference TRBV28 and TRBJ1-4 gives the whole variable domain DVKVTQSSRYLVKRTGEKVFLECVQDMDHENMFWYRQDPGLGLRLIYFSYDVKMKEKGDIPEGYSVSREKKERFSLILESASTNQTSMYLCASSLPQGANEKLFFGSGTQLSVL.